The rows below give T cell receptor beta chains drawn from one sample of a study of blood T cell repertoires in COVID-19. The data were produced by immunoSEQ multiplex PCR, yet TCRdb's version contains in-frame clones alone and is incomplete. The sample contains roughly 62,000 clones, about nine tenths of which appear only once. Material for sequencing was peripheral blood. These receptors were obtained from a human donor in a cohort sampled during active COVID-19. Both conserved end residues are part of each CDR3. Fields, in order: D gene, J gene, clone size, V gene, CDR3 DNA, CDR3 protein. D genes are given only for firm matches. Size values are once, few and many counts, or a class for expanded clones, and some rows have none.

D gene: -; J gene: TRBJ1-2; clone size: -; V gene: TRBV19; CDR3 DNA: TGTGCCAGTAGTAGTCAGGGTGGGAGCTACACCTTC; CDR3 protein: CASSSQGGSYTF
D gene: TRBD1; J gene: TRBJ1-5; clone size: -; V gene: TRBV2; CDR3 DNA: TGTGCCAGCAGCGGTGACAGGGGTAAGAATCAGCCCCAGCATTTT; CDR3 protein: CASSGDRGKNQPQHF
D gene: -; J gene: TRBJ2-6; clone size: -; V gene: TRBV7-9; CDR3 DNA: TGTGCCAGCAGCTCCACTGGGGCCAACGTCCTGACTTTC; CDR3 protein: CASSSTGANVLTF
D gene: TRBD2; J gene: TRBJ2-1; clone size: -; V gene: TRBV7-9; CDR3 DNA: TGTGCCAGCAGCCCGGGGACTAGCGGGGTCTACAATGAGCAGTTCTTC; CDR3 protein: CASSPGTSGVYNEQFF
D gene: -; J gene: TRBJ1-4; clone size: -; V gene: TRBV5-1; CDR3 DNA: TGCGCCAGCAGCTTGAACCGGGGTAACGAAAAACTGTTTTTT; CDR3 protein: CASSLNRGNEKLFF
D gene: -; J gene: TRBJ2-7; clone size: -; V gene: TRBV9; CDR3 DNA: TGTGCCAGCAGCCCTCAGGTCGGGAACTCCTACGAGCAGTACTTC; CDR3 protein: CASSPQVGNSYEQYF
D gene: TRBD1; J gene: TRBJ2-7; clone size: -; V gene: TRBV5-1; CDR3 DNA: TGCGCCAGCAGCCCAAGGGACAGAACCTACGAGCAGTACTTC; CDR3 protein: CASSPRDRTYEQYF
D gene: -; J gene: TRBJ1-2; clone size: once; V gene: TRBV19; CDR3 DNA: TGTGCCAGTAGGCCCGGATCGAGGACAGTAAAATGGACGGTCTACGATGGCTACACCTTC; CDR3 protein: CASRPGSRTVKWTVYDGYTF
D gene: -; J gene: TRBJ2-5; clone size: -; V gene: TRBV25-1; CDR3 DNA: TGTGCCAGCAGTGAACCCAAGCGGGAGACCCAGTACTTC; CDR3 protein: CASSEPKRETQYF
D gene: TRBD1; J gene: TRBJ2-7; clone size: -; V gene: TRBV5-1; CDR3 DNA: TGCGCCAGCAGCCCGGACAGGGGCCCCTACGAGCAGTACTTC; CDR3 protein: CASSPDRGPYEQYF
D gene: TRBD1; J gene: TRBJ2-3; clone size: once; V gene: TRBV19; CDR3 DNA: TGTGCCAGTACCGTGGACAGGGGCAGCACAGATACGCAGTATTTT; CDR3 protein: CASTVDRGSTDTQYF
D gene: TRBD2; J gene: TRBJ2-5; clone size: -; V gene: TRBV18; CDR3 DNA: TGTGCCAGCTCACCGACTAGCGGGGGGCCCTACTTC; CDR3 protein: CASSPTSGGPYF
D gene: -; J gene: TRBJ2-1; clone size: -; V gene: TRBV7-8; CDR3 DNA: TGTGCCAGCAGCTTAGCGAGGAGCGCTTACTACAATGAGCAGTTCTTC; CDR3 protein: CASSLARSAYYNEQFF
D gene: TRBD2; J gene: TRBJ2-3; clone size: -; V gene: TRBV30; CDR3 DNA: TGTGCCTGGAGTGTACCGGGGCTAGCGGGAGGGCCCACAGATACGCAGTATTTT; CDR3 protein: CAWSVPGLAGGPTDTQYF
D gene: TRBD2; J gene: TRBJ2-2; clone size: -; V gene: TRBV4-3; CDR3 DNA: TGCGCCAGCAGCCAAGATCTAGCGGGAGAGGGCGGGGAGCTGTTTTTT; CDR3 protein: CASSQDLAGEGGELFF
D gene: TRBD2; J gene: TRBJ2-7; clone size: -; V gene: TRBV6-5; CDR3 DNA: TGTGCCAGCAGTTACTCGAGCCTAGCGGGAGGTTACGAGCAGTACTTC; CDR3 protein: CASSYSSLAGGYEQYF
D gene: TRBD2; J gene: TRBJ2-3; clone size: -; V gene: TRBV10-3; CDR3 DNA: TGTGCCATCAGTGATACAGGACTAGGAGTTACGCAGTATTTT; CDR3 protein: CAISDTGLGVTQYF
D gene: TRBD1; J gene: TRBJ2-7; clone size: -; V gene: TRBV4-2; CDR3 DNA: TGTGCCAGCAGCCGCGACAGGGGGCCCAACGAGCAGTACTTC; CDR3 protein: CASSRDRGPNEQYF
D gene: TRBD2; J gene: TRBJ2-2; clone size: -; V gene: TRBV11-2; CDR3 DNA: TGTGCCAGCAGCTCCCCTCTAGCGGGCTTGACCACCGGGGAGCTGTTTTTT; CDR3 protein: CASSSPLAGLTTGELFF
D gene: -; J gene: TRBJ2-2; clone size: -; V gene: TRBV7-2; CDR3 DNA: TGTGCCAGCAGCTTAACGGGGAGGAACACCGGGGAGCTGTTTTTT; CDR3 protein: CASSLTGRNTGELFF
D gene: -; J gene: TRBJ1-6; clone size: -; V gene: TRBV4-1; CDR3 DNA: TGCGCCAGCAGCCAGGAAAACACCGCGGTCAATTCACCCCTCCACTTT; CDR3 protein: CASSQENTAVNSPLHF
D gene: TRBD1; J gene: TRBJ1-4; clone size: -; V gene: TRBV5-5; CDR3 DNA: TGTGCCAGTTCTAAGACCGGGACAGTAGATGAAAAACTGTTTTTT; CDR3 protein: CASSKTGTVDEKLFF
D gene: TRBD2; J gene: TRBJ2-3; clone size: -; V gene: TRBV4-1; CDR3 DNA: TGCGCCAGCAGCCAAGATTTTTCGGGAGGGGCAGATACGCAGTATTTT; CDR3 protein: CASSQDFSGGADTQYF